Below, one T cell receptor beta chain is given with its context. The sample originates from a study of shared clonotypes between healthy human individuals. The protocol was immunoSEQ multiplex PCR, while the TCRdb copy is restricted to in-frame clones and leaves out a portion. The sample gives over a million clones, 95% to 97% of which show up once; approximately 1.2% is in the top ten. The CDR3 is 18 amino acids. V dropped 5 bases and J dropped 2; count of bases not matched to a gene: 12. Germline V gives CDR1 KGHSH, CDR2 LQKENI. The sequenced material came from naive CD4+ T cells sorted from blood. Subset indicated: CD45RA+ positively selected. The genes are TRBV18 and TRBJ2-2; 9 positions match TRBD2. The source of this sequence is a man aged 25-45 years in good health. The CDR3 loop is CASSSVTRLAANTGELFF. The CDR3 nucleotides read TGTGCCAGCTCATCGGTAACGAGACTAGCGGCAAACACCGGGGAGCTGTTTTTT.